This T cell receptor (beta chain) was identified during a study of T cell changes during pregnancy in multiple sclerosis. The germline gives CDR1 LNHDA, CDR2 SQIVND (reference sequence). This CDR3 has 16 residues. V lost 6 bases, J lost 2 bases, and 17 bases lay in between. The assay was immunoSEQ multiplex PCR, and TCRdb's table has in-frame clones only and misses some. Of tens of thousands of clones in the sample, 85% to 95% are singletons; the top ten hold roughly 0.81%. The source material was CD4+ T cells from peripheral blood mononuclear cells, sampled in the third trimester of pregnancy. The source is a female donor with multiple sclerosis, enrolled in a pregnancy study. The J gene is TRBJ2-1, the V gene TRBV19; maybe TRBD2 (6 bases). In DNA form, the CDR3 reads TGTGCCAGTAGCCTCTCCCGGGCGGGGACCTACAATGAGCAGTTCTTC. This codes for CASSLSRAGTYNEQFF.